These 8 T cell receptor beta chains share one sample of origin, sequenced in a study of shared clonotypes between healthy human individuals. The repertoire was sequenced with immunoSEQ multiplex PCR; TCRdb's copy has only in-frame clones and lacks some. The sample lists about 1.9 million clones, 93% occurring once. The naive CD8 subset, CD45RO-negative cells positively selected for CCR7, excluded terminally differentiated effector memory CD45RA+ cells. Sequences were obtained from naive CD8+ T cells from PBMCs. The receptors come from a man between 18 and 29 years old in good health. Some clones in this sample may be carry-over from other donors' samples.

This chain links TRBV5-1 with TRBJ2-1; 15 nucleotides match TRBD2. CDR1 and CDR2 (germline): SGHRS, YFSETQ. This CDR3 has 19 residues. The J segment lost 7 bases and the V segment lost 2 bases, leaving 13 bases of the junction unmatched. The CDR3 reads CASSFSQGLAGGYLNEQFF. The CDR3 coding sequence is TGCGCCAGCAGCTTCTCCCAAGGACTAGCGGGAGGGTACTTGAATGAGCAGTTCTTC. Looking up the rest from reference TRBV5-1 and TRBJ2-1 gives the full variable domain: KAGVTQTPRYLIKTRGQQVTLSCSPISGHRSVSWYQQTPGQGLQFLFEYFSETQRNKGNFPGRFSGRQFSNSRSEMNVSTLELGDSALYLCASSFSQGLAGGYLNEQFFGPGTRLTVL.

The chain links TRBV13 to TRBJ2-7, with D perhaps TRBD1 (5 bases). Germline CDR1 is PRHDT and CDR2 is FYEKMQ (reference sequence). V lost 1 base to trimming and J lost 5 bases, with 12 bases between them. The CDR3 length is 14 residues. CDR3 coding DNA: TGTGCCAGCAGCTTAGACGCAGGGCGGAACGAGCAGTACTTC. It translates to CASSLDAGRNEQYF.

The J gene is TRBJ2-7, the V gene TRBV5-1; TRBD1 matches 9 bases. The CDR3 spans 15 residues. Germline V gives CDR1 SGHRS, CDR2 YFSETQ. The ends lost 4 bases at V and 2 bases at J; junction bases unmatched: 7. CDR3 sequence reads: CASSGGQGGTYEQYF. CDR3 bases: TGCGCCAGCAGCGGGGGACAGGGCGGGACCTACGAGCAGTACTTC.

The table lists this clone with a count of one. The J gene is TRBJ1-4, the V gene TRBV9; the D gene is possibly TRBD1 (5 bases). With 3 bases removed from V and 6 bases from J, the gap between germline ends came to 18 bases. CDR1 and CDR2 (germline): SGDLS, YYNGEE. This CDR3 has 16 amino acids. The CDR3: CASSESKGAGDEKLFF. The DNA of the CDR3 is TGTGCCAGCAGCGAGAGCAAAGGAGCGGGGGATGAAAAACTGTTTTTT.

This rearrangement joins TRBV29-1 to TRBJ2-1; 15 bases map to TRBD2. The V and J ends lost 7 bases and 4 bases, in that order; junction bases with no gene match: 5. The V gene's germline CDR1 is SQVTM and CDR2 ANQGSEA. The CDR3 consists of 15 residues. The CDR3 spells CSGAGTSGRYNEQFF. The DNA of the CDR3 is TGCAGCGGGGCCGGGACTAGCGGGAGGTACAATGAGCAGTTCTTC.

The rearrangement uses TRBV7-9 and TRBJ2-7; D perhaps matches TRBD2 (7 bases). CDR1 and CDR2 (germline): SEHNR, FQNEAQ (reference sequence). The CDR3 has 16 amino acids. Trimming cost V 3 bases and J 6 bases, with 21 bases left between them. CDR3 region: CASSFNRVAGEGEQYF. CDR3 nucleotide sequence: TGTGCCAGCAGCTTCAACAGGGTAGCGGGTGAAGGCGAGCAGTACTTC.

The CDR3, as DNA: TGTGCCAGCAGCCCCGGACGCCGGAACGAGCAGTACTTC. Its translation: CASSPGRRNEQYF. J is TRBJ2-7 and V is TRBV13; no firm D call. From germline, CDR1 is PRHDT and CDR2 FYEKMQ (reference sequence). The CDR3 contains 13 residues. V gave up 5 bases and J gave up 5 bases, with 13 bases separating them.

J is TRBJ2-7 and V is TRBV28; perhaps TRBD1 as D (5 bases). The germline V gene encodes CDR1 MDHEN and CDR2 SYDVKM. Trimming shortened V by 6 bases and J by 3 bases, and 12 bases separated the two germline ends. The CDR3 loop spans 13 amino acids. This CDR3 reads CASSPTEFYEQYF. The CDR3 bases are TGTGCCAGCAGCCCGACAGAATTCTACGAGCAGTACTTC.